These 24 T cell receptor beta chains came from one sample sequenced in a study of T cell responses to AZD1222 COVID-19 vaccine. The assay was immunoSEQ multiplex PCR, and TCRdb's table has in-frame clones only and misses some. The sample holds about 64,000 clones; 75% to 90% are singletons and the top ten take more than 13%. This sample comprised peripheral blood, obtained 28 days after the second AZD1222 dose. Receptor source: an adult who received the AZD1222 COVID-19 vaccine.

This clone has a single count. The CDR3 protein is CASSKLAGLSNEQFF. CDR3 bases: TGCGCCAGCAGCAAGCTAGCGGGCCTCTCCAATGAGCAGTTCTTC. V gene TRBV10-1 combines with J gene TRBJ2-1, with 8 bases lining up with TRBD2. The CDR3 has 15 amino acids. V lost 6 bases to trimming and J lost 6 bases; unmatched junction nucleotides: 10. Germline loops: CDR1 WNHNN, CDR2 SYGVQD (reference sequence).

CDR3 DNA: TGTGCCAGCAGCCAAGGGACCGGGACAGGGGATTGGTTGGAGACCCAGTACTTC. Translated: CASSQGTGTGDWLETQYF. J is TRBJ2-5 and V is TRBV7-2; 10 bases map to TRBD1. This CDR3 spans 18 amino acids. Losses at the gene ends were 5 bases for V and 5 bases for J; bases not matched to a gene: 17. Germline lookup yields CDR1 SGHTA and CDR2 FQGNSA.

The chain has TRBV27 and TRBJ2-7; D not certain. This CDR3 comprises 13 residues. Germline CDR1 MNHEY, CDR2 SMNVEV (reference sequence). The ends were cut back, 6 bases at V and 4 bases at J, with 13 bases in the middle. CDR3 in DNA: TGTGCCAGCAGGGAGATTGGGAATTACGAGCAGTACTTC. This sequence encodes CASREIGNYEQYF.

The J gene is TRBJ1-4, the V gene TRBV18, with D unclear. This CDR3 contains 18 residues. Between the trimmed V and J ends, which lost 5 bases and 0 bases, there was a span of 19 bases. The germline gives CDR1 KGHSH, CDR2 LQKENI. CDR3 sequence (DNA): TGTGCCAGCTCAACCACCCCCATGGCAGCAGCAACTAATGAAAAACTGTTTTTT. Protein: CASSTTPMAAATNEKLFF.

The chain uses TRBV7-2 and TRBJ2-3, with D unclear. The CDR3 has 16 residues. Germline values: CDR1 SGHTA, CDR2 FQGNSA. Trimming stripped 6 bases from V and 1 base from J, with 17 bases between. The CDR3 reads CASRYDPGLGTDTQYF. The CDR3 DNA sequence: TGTGCCAGCAGATACGACCCCGGCTTGGGCACAGATACGCAGTATTTT.

The chain carries TRBV10-3 and TRBJ2-3, with D maybe TRBD1 (6 bases). The CDR3 is made up of 16 amino acids. CDR1 is ENHRY, CDR2 SYGVKD, per germline. V was shortened by 6 bases and J by 0 bases, with 16 bases between the two germline ends. The CDR3 sequence is CAISLLQGPSTDTQYF. CDR3 sequence (DNA): TGTGCCATCAGCCTATTACAGGGTCCCAGCACAGATACGCAGTATTTT.

V gene TRBV9 combines with J gene TRBJ2-1, with D unresolved. This CDR3 region has 15 residues. Germline CDR1 is SGDLS and CDR2 is YYNGEE. V was pared by 0 bases and J by 4 bases, with 11 bases between. The CDR3 nucleotides read TGTGCCAGCAGCGTAGAGGTTATTGGGTACAATGAGCAGTTCTTC. Translation gives CASSVEVIGYNEQFF.

The chain recombines TRBV7-8 with TRBJ1-3, with D perhaps matching TRBD1 (6 bases). This CDR3 region has 16 residues. Per the germline V gene, CDR1 is SGHVS and CDR2 is FQNEAQ. Trimming stripped 5 bases from V and 4 bases from J, with 18 bases between. CDR3 nucleotides: TGTGCCAGCAGCACACACGATCCAGGGGTCGGAAACACCATATATTTT. It codes for CASSTHDPGVGNTIYF.

V and J are TRBV20-1 and TRBJ2-7, with D maybe TRBD2 (6 bases). CDR3 length: 12 amino acids. CDR1 and CDR2 from the germline V gene are DFQATT and SNEGSKA (reference sequence). The V gene lost 3 bases and the J gene lost 5 bases, with 11 bases spanning the gap. This CDR3 reads CSASGGDHEQYF. The CDR3 DNA reads TGCAGTGCTAGTGGCGGGGACCACGAGCAGTACTTC.

The chain combines TRBV15 with TRBJ1-5, with D unclear. The germline CDR1 and CDR2 sequences are LNHNV and YYDKDF (reference sequence). V lost 8 bases and J 4 bases, leaving 15 bases between the germline ends. The CDR3 covers 14 residues. CDR3 amino acids: CATSRERANQPQHF. The CDR3 DNA reads as TGTGCCACCTCAAGGGAGAGGGCGAATCAGCCCCAGCATTTT.

The CDR3 sequence is CAWSPWDSEAFF. The CDR3, as DNA: TGTGCCTGGAGTCCCTGGGACAGCGAAGCTTTCTTT. The J gene is TRBJ1-1, the V gene TRBV30; TRBD1 matches 7 bases. The length of the CDR3 is 12 residues. Germline-derived CDR1 and CDR2 are GTSNPN and SVGIG (reference sequence). Germline trimming cut 2 bases from V and 8 bases from J; bases unmatched to any gene: 5.

V is TRBV3-1 (or the pseudogene TRBV3-2) and J is TRBJ2-6; tentative D call: TRBD2 (7 bases). Germline V gives CDR1 LGHDT, CDR2 YNNKEL (reference sequence). This CDR3 contains 15 residues. Trimming took off 5 bases at V and 1 base at J, with 9 bases between the two ends. In DNA form, the CDR3 reads TGTGCCAGCAGCAGGGGGGGATCTGGGGCCAACGTCCTGACTTTC. Residues: CASSRGGSGANVLTF.

This clone appeared once. The chain is built from TRBV13 and TRBJ1-1, with D perhaps matching TRBD1 (5 bases). V dropped 5 bases and J dropped 1 base, with 20 bases sitting between them. This CDR3 has 17 amino acids. Germline V gene sequence: CDR1 PRHDT, CDR2 FYEKMQ (reference sequence). The CDR3 sequence: CASSAPPGLSTNTEAFF. For the CDR3, the DNA is TGTGCCAGCAGCGCCCCCCCGGGACTCTCAACGAACACTGAAGCTTTCTTT.

The rearrangement joins TRBV25-1 to TRBJ1-4; D gene unclear. Trimming cost V 7 bases and J 8 bases, with 5 bases left between them. Germline V gene lookup returns CDR1 MGHDK and CDR2 SYGVNS. CDR3 length equals 10 residues. CDR3 sequence reads: CASMREKLFF. The CDR3 DNA reads as TGTGCCAGCATGAGGGAAAAACTGTTTTTT.

The CDR3 loop reads CASSEGRTGGTEAFF. CDR3 DNA sequence: TGTGCCAGCAGCGAGGGACGGACAGGGGGCACTGAAGCTTTCTTT. The chain is built from TRBV9 and TRBJ1-1; 10 positions agree with TRBD1. V shed 3 bases, J shed 4 bases, and the junction held 6 bases outside the gene matches. Germline CDR1 is SGDLS and CDR2 is YYNGEE. There are 15 residues in the CDR3.

This clone occurred a few times. The chain joins TRBV3-1 (or the pseudogene TRBV3-2) to TRBJ1-2; the D is unclear. Deletions cut 3 bases from V and 4 bases from J, with 12 bases between. This CDR3 spans 14 amino acids. Germline assignment: CDR1 LGHDT and CDR2 YNNKEL (reference sequence). CDR3 DNA: TGTGCCAGCAGCCATACAGTTCCCTTCTATGGCTACACCTTC. Translation gives CASSHTVPFYGYTF.

This clone occurred once. V and J are TRBV14 and TRBJ2-6; weak D call: TRBD2 (5 bases). V lost 9 bases to trimming and J lost 0 bases, with 12 bases between them. Germline CDR1 reads SGHDN; CDR2 reads FVKESK. The CDR3 spans 15 residues. The CDR3 DNA reads as TGTGCCAGTGGTCCGGGGAGCTCTGGGGCCAACGTCCTGACTTTC. Translating it yields CASGPGSSGANVLTF.

V gene TRBV11-2 combines with J gene TRBJ2-6; the D gene is possibly TRBD1 (5 bases). Germline CDR1 is SGHAT and CDR2 is FQNNGV. The CDR3 runs to 19 residues. V lost 7 bases, J lost 0 bases, and 22 bases lay in between. The CDR3 coding sequence is TGTGCCAGCACCACATGGGTGGGCAGGGCACACTCTGGGGCCAACGTCCTGACTTTC. Its translation is CASTTWVGRAHSGANVLTF. Variable domain in full (rest from reference TRBV11-2 and TRBJ2-6): EAGVAQSPRYKIIEKRQSVAFWCNPISGHATLYWYQQILGQGPKLLIQFQNNGVVDDSQLPKDRFSAERLKGVDSTLKIQPAKLEDSAVYLCASTTWVGRAHSGANVLTFGAGSRLTVL.

The genes are TRBV4-1 and TRBJ2-3; D unresolved. Germline V CDR1 and CDR2: MGHRA, YSYEKL. Trimming shortened V by 0 bases and J by 0 bases, and 10 bases separated the two germline ends. The CDR3 sequence is 16 residues long. This CDR3 is CASSQEGLPSTDTQYF. The CDR3 DNA is TGCGCCAGCAGCCAAGAAGGCCTACCCAGCACAGATACGCAGTATTTT.

V and J are TRBV5-6 and TRBJ2-2; 7 bases agree with TRBD1. Trimming cost V 0 bases and J 1 base; bases outside gene matches: 3. The CDR3 sequence is 16 residues long. Germline V gene sequence: CDR1 SGHDT, CDR2 YYEEEE. CDR3 in amino acids: CASSLAQGQNTGELFF. In nucleotides, the CDR3 is TGTGCCAGCAGCTTGGCACAGGGGCAGAACACCGGGGAGCTGTTTTTT.

The gene calls are TRBV6-1 and TRBJ2-3, with 9 bases fitting TRBD2. J lost 1 base, V lost 2 bases, and 1 base had no gene match. The CDR3 is 15 residues long. CDR1 MNHNS and CDR2 SASEGT come from the germline V gene. The CDR3 is CASSERTSGTDTQYF. In DNA form, the CDR3 reads TGTGCCAGCAGTGAACGGACTAGCGGCACAGATACGCAGTATTTT.

The chain joins TRBV4-3 to TRBJ2-3; D is perhaps TRBD1 (8 bases). The CDR3 covers 17 residues. CDR1 is LGHNA, CDR2 YSLEER, per germline. Trimming stripped 0 bases from V and 4 bases from J, with 17 bases between. The CDR3 DNA reads TGCGCCAGCAGCCAAGATCCCTACAGGGGGGGCCCAGATACGCAGTATTTT. It encodes CASSQDPYRGGPDTQYF.

Concerning this clone: A read error may produce the germline difference seen at one junction end. The V and J genes are TRBV7-7 and TRBJ2-7, with unresolved D. The CDR3 runs 15 residues. The germline V gene encodes CDR1 SSHAT and CDR2 FNYEAQ (reference sequence). The CDR3 loop reads CASSLAVGSAYEQYF. The CDR3 DNA reads as TGTGCTAGCAGCTTAGCAGTGGGCTCGGCTTACGAGCAGTACTTC.

Concerning this clone: One end of the junction fails to match germline, which may point to a read error. The rearrangement uses TRBV7-7 and TRBJ1-6; D might be TRBD1 (5 bases). The germline gives CDR1 SSHAT, CDR2 FNYEAQ (reference sequence). The CDR3 loop spans 15 amino acids. CDR3 residues: CASSLSRDLNSPLHF. CDR3 nucleotide sequence: TGTGCTAGCAGCTTATCCCGGGACCTTAATTCACCCCTCCACTTT.